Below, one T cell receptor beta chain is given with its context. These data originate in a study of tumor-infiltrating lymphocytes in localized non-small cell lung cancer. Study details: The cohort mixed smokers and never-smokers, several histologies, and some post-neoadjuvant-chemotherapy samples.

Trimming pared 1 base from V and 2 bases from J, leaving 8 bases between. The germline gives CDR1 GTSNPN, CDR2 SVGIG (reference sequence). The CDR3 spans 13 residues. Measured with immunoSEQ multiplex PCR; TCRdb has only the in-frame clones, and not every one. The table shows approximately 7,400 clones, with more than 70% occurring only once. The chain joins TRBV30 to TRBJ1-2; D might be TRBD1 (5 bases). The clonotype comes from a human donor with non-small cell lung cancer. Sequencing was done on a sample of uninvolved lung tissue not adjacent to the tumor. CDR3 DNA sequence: TGTGCCTGGAGTGAGGGGCGGAACTATGGCTACACCTTC. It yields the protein CAWSEGRNYGYTF.